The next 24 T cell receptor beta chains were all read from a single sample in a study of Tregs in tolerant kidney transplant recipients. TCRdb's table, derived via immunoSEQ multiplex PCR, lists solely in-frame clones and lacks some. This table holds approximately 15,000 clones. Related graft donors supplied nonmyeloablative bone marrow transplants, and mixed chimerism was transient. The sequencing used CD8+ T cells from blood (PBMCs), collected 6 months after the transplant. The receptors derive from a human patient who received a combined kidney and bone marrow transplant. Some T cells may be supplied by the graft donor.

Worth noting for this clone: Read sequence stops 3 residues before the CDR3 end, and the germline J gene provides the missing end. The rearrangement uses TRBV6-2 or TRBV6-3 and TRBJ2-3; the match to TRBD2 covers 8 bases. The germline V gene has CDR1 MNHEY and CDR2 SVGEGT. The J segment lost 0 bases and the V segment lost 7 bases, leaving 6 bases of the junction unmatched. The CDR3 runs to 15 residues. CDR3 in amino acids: CASKGSGDSTDTQYF. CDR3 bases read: TGTGCCAGCAAGGGTAGCGGGGATAGCACAGATACG.

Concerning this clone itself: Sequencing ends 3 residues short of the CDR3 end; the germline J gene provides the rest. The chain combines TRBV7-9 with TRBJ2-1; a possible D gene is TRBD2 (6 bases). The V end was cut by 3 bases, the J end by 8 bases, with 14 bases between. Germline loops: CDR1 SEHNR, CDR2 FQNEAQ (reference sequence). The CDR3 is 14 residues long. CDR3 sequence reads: CASSFPGPGDEQFF. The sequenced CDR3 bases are TGTGCCAGCAGCTTCCCGGGCCCGGGGGATGAG. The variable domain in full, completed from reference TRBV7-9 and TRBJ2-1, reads DTGVSQNPRHKITKRGQNVTFRCDPISEHNRLYWYRQTLGQGPEFLTYFQNEAQLEKSRLLSDRFSAERPKGSFSTLEIQRTEQGDSAMYLCASSFPGPGDEQFFGPGTRLTVL.

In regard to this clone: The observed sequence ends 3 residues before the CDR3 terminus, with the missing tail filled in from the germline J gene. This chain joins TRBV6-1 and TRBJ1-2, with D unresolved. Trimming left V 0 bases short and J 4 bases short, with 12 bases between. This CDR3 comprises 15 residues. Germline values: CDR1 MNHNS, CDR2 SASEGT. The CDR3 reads CASSEAGHPGYGYTF. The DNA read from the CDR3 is TGTGCCAGCAGTGAAGCTGGGCACCCCGGCTATGGC.

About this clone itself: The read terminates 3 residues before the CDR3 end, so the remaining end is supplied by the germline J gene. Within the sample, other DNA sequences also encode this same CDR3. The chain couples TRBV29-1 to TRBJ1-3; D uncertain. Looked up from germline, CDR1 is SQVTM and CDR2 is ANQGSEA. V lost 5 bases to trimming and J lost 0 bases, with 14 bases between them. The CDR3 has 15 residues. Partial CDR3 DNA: TGCAGCGTTTACGGAGGCGGGAGCTCTGGAAACACC. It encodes CSVYGGGSSGNT. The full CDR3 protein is CSVYGGGSSGNTIYF.

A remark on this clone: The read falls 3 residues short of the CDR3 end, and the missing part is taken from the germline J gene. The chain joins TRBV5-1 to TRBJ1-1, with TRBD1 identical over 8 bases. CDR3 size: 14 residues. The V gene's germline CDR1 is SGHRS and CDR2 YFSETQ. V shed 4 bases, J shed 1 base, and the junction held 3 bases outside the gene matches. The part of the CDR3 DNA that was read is TGCGCCAGCAGCGCCGGGACAGGGAACACTGAA. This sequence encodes CASSAGTGNTE. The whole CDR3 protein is CASSAGTGNTEAFF.

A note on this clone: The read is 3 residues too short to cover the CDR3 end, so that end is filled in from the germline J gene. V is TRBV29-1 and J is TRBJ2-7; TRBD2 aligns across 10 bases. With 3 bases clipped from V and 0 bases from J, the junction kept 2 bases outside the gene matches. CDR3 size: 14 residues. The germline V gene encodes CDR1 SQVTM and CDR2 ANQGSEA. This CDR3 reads CSVESSGSSYEQYF. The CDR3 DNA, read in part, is TGCAGCGTTGAGTCTAGCGGGAGCTCCTACGAG.

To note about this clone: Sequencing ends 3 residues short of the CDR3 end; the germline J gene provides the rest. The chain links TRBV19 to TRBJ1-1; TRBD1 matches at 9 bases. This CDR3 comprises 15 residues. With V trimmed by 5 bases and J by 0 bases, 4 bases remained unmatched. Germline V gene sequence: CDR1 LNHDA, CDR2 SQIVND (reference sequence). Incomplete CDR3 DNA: TGTGCCAGTAGTCCGAGGACAGGGGTGAACACTGAA. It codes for CASSPRTGVNTE. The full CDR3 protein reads CASSPRTGVNTEAFF.

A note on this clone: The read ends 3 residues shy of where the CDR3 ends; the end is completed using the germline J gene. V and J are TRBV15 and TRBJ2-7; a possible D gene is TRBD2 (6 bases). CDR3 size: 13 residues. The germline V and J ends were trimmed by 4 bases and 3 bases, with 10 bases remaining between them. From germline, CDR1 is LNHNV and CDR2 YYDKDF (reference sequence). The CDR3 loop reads CATSTTGGYEQYF. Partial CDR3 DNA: TGTGCCACCAGCACCACCGGGGGCTACGAG. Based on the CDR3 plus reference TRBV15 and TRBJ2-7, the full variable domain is DAMVIQNPRYQVTQFGKPVTLSCSQTLNHNVMYWYQQKSSQAPKLLFHYYDKDFNNEADTPDNFQSRRPNTSFCFLDIRSPGLGDTAMYLCATSTTGGYEQYFGPGTRLTVT.

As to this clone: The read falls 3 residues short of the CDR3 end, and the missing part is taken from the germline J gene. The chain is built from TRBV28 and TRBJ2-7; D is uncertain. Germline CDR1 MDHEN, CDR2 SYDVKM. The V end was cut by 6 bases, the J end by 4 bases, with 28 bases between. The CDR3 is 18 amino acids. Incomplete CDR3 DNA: TGTGCCAGCAGCCCCGACTCCCGGATATACTTATCCAATTACGAG. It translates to CASSPDSRIYLSNYE. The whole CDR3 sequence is CASSPDSRIYLSNYEQYF.

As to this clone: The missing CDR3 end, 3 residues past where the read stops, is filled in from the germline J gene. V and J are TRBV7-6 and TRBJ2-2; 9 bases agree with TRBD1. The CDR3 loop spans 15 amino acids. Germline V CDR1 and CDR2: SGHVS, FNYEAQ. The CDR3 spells CASRLGQGINSPLFF. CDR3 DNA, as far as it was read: TGTGCCAGCAGGCTGGGACAGGGTATAAATTCACCG. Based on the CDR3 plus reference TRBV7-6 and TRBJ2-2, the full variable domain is GAGVSQSPRYKVTKRGQDVALRCDPISGHVSLYWYRQALGQGPEFLTYFNYEAQQDKSGLPNDRFSAERPEGSISTLTIQRTEQRDSAMYRCASRLGQGINSPLFFGEGSRLTVL.

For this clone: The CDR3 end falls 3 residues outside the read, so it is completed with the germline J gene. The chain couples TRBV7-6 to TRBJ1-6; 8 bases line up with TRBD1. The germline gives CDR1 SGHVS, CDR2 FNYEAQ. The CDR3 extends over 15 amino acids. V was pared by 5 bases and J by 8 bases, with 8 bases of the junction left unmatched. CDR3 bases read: TGTGCCAGCAGCCAGTGGACAGGGCAAGATTCACCC. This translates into CASSQWTGQDSP. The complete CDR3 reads CASSQWTGQDSPLHF.

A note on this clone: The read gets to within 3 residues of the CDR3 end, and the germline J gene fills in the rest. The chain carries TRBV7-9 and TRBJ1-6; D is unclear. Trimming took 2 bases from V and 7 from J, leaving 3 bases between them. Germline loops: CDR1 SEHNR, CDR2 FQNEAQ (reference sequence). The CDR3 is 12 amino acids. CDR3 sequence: CASSLTNSPLHF. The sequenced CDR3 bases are TGTGCCAGCAGCTTAACAAATTCACCC.

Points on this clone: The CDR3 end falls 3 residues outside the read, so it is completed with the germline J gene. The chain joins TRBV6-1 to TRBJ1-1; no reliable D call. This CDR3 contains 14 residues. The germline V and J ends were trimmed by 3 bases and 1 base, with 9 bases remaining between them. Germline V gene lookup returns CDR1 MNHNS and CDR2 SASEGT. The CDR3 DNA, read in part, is TGTGCCAGCAGTGAGATCGCGGGGAACACTGAA. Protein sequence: CASSEIAGNTE. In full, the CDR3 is CASSEIAGNTEAFF.

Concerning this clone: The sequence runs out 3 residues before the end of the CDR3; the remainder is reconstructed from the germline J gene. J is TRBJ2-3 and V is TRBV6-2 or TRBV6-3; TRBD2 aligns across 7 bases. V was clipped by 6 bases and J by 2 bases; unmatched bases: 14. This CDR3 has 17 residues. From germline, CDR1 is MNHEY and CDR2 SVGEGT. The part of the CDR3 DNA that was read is TGTGCCAGCAGGCAACCCTGGCTAGCGGACGACACAGATACG. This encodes CASRQPWLADDTDT. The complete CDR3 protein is CASRQPWLADDTDTQYF.

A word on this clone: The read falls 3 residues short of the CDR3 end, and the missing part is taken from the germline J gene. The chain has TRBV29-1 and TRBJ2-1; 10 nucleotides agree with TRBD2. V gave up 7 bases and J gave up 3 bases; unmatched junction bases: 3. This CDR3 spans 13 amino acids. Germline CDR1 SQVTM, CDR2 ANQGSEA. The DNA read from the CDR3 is TGCAGCGGCCTAGCGGGAGTCTACAATGAG. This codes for CSGLAGVYNE. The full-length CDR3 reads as CSGLAGVYNEQFF.

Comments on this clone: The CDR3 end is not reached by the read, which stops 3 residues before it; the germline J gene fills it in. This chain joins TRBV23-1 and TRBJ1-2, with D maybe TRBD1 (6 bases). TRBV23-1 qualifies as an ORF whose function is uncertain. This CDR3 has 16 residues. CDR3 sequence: CASSQSSGQKSYDYTF. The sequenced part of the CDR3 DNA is TGCGCCAGCAGTCAATCGTCCGGACAGAAATCCTACGAC.

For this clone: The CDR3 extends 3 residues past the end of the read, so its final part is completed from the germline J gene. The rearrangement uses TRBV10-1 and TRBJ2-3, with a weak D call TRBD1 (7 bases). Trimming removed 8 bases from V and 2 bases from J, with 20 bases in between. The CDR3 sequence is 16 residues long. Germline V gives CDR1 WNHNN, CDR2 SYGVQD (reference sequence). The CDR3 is CASSEGALLLTDTQYF. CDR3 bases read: TGCGCCAGCTCGGAGGGGGCTCTGCTCCTCACAGATACG.

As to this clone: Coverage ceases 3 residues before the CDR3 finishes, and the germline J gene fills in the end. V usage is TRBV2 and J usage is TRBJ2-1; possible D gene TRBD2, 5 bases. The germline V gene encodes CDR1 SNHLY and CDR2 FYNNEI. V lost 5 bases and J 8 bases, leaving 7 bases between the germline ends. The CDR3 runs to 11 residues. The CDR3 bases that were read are TGTGCCAGCAGTACTAGGGATGAG. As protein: CASSTRDE. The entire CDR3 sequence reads CASSTRDEQFF. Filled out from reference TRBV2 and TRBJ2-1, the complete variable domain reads EPEVTQTPSHQVTQMGQEVILRCVPISNHLYFYWYRQILGQKVEFLVSFYNNEISEKSEIFDDQFSVERPDGSNFTLKIRSTKLEDSAMYFCASSTRDEQFFGPGTRLTVL.

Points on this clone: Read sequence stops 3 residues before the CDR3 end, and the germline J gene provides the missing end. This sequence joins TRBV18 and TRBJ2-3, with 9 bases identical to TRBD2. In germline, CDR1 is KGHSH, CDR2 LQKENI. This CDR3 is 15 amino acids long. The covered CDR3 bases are TGTGCCAGCTCACCCGTGCTAGCGGGAAAAGAGACG. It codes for CASSPVLAGKET. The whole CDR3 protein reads CASSPVLAGKETQYF.

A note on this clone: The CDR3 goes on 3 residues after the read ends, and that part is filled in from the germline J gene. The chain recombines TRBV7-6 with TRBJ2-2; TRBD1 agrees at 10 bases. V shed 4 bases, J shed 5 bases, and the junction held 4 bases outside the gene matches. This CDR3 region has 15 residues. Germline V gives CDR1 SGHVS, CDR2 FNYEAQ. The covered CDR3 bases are TGTGCCAGCAGCTCCAGGACAGGGGGGACCGGGGAG. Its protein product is CASSSRTGGTGE. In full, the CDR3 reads CASSSRTGGTGELFF.

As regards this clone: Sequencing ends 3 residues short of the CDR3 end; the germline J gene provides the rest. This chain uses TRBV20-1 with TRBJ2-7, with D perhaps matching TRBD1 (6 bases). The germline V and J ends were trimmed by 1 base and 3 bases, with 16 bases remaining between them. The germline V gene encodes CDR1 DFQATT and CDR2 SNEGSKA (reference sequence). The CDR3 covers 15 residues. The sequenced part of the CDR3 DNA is TGCAGTGCTAGAGGGGGCCGGGACACCCGCTACGAG. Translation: CSARGGRDTRYE. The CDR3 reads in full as CSARGGRDTRYEQYF.

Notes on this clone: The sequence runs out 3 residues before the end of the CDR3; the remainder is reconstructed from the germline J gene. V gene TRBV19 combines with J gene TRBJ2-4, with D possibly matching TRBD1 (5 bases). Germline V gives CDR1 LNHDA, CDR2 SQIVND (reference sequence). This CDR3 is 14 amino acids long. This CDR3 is CASNPAGMGYGQYF. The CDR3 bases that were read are TGTGCCAGTAACCCGGCAGGGATGGGCTATGGT.

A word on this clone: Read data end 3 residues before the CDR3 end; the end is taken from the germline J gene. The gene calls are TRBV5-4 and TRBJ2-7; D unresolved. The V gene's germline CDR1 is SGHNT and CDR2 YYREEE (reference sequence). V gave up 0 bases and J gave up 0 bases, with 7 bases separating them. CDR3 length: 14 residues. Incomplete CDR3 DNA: TGTGCCAGCAGCTTGGTACCAGGCTCCTACGAG. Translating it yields CASSLVPGSYE. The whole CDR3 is CASSLVPGSYEQYF.

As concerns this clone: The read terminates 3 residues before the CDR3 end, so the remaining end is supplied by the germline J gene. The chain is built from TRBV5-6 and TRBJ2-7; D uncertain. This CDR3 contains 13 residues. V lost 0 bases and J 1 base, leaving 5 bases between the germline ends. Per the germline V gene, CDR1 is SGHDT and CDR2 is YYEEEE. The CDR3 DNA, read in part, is TGTGCCAGCAGCTTGGGCAGGTCCTACGAG. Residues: CASSLGRSYE. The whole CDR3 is CASSLGRSYEQYF.